This T cell receptor beta chain was found in a study of cytomegalovirus exposure and HLA in healthy donors. The wider study: Of around 400 genotyped donors, more than 75% grouped in the Caucasian-associated ancestry cluster.

Germline lookup yields CDR1 MNHEY and CDR2 SMNVEV (reference sequence). J gave up 6 bases and V 6 bases, and 5 bases lay outside the gene matches. CDR3 size: 14 residues. Primers: 60 Vbeta forward and 13 Jbeta reverse. Generated by immunoSEQ multiplex PCR, the TCRdb table keeps only in-frame clones and is missing some. This sample has some 98,000 clones, with about 80% found just once. This chain uses TRBV27 with TRBJ2-1; 10 nucleotides align to TRBD2. The receptor was derived from a man aged 35 to 55 in good health and CMV-seronegative. The sample taken for sequencing was PBMCs. CDR3 in DNA: TGTGCCAGCAGCCGGACTAGCGGCAGCAATGAGCAGTTCTTC. It translates to CASSRTSGSNEQFF.